The clone carrying this T cell receptor beta chain was counted ten times or more. CDR1 and CDR2 from the germline V gene are SGHAT and FQNNGV. V lost 5 bases, J lost 3 bases, and 4 bases lay in between. The CDR3 is 11 amino acids. The data derive from a study of read filtering for tumor transcriptome and immune sequencing. The library was built from roughly 400 ng RNA with molecular barcoded adaptors for alpha/delta and beta/gamma chains. TCRdb reprocessed the reads with MiXCR, giving one entry per CDR3 protein. The table includes about 58,000 distinct CDR3 sequences, approximately 13% detected once. The rearrangement joins TRBV11-2 to TRBJ1-1; D remains unclear. The receptor was isolated from a donor at least 40 years old with multiple myeloma. Sequencing was carried out using a population of CD138-negative cells sorted from bone marrow. CDR3 residues: CASSEYTEAFF. For the CDR3, the DNA is TGTGCCAGCAGCGAATACACTGAAGCTTTCTTT.